This record covers a single T cell receptor (beta chain). The sample is drawn from a study of blood T cell repertoires in COVID-19. Study context: Researchers got acute and convalescent COVID-19 samples from the United States, Italy and Spain. PBMCs, B-cell-depleted T cells, or T cells were the source of the cDNA or gDNA that made up the material.

Per the study methods: For nucleated cells, counts were estimated from reference gene primer amplification. Assay used: immunoSEQ multiplex PCR; TCRdb lists only in-frame clones, some missing. The V and J calls and clone size were taken over from that table, and D and trimming were inferred from the DNA. The top ten hold approximately 11% of the sample, which has some 180,000 clones, approximately 84% seen once. Trimming shortened V by 4 bases and J by 7 bases, and 27 bases separated the two germline ends. The germline V gene encodes CDR1 SGHNT and CDR2 YYREEE (reference sequence). The CDR3 consists of 17 residues.

The specimen was peripheral blood. The TCR sequence derives from a man between 65 and 85 years old with active or convalescent COVID-19. The chain joins TRBV5-4 to TRBJ2-7, with D possibly matching TRBD2 (5 bases). CDR3 loop: CASSPYGPMSQTGEQYF. In DNA form, the CDR3 reads TGTGCCAGCAGCCCGTACGGTCCAATGTCTCAGACGGGGGAGCAGTACTTC.